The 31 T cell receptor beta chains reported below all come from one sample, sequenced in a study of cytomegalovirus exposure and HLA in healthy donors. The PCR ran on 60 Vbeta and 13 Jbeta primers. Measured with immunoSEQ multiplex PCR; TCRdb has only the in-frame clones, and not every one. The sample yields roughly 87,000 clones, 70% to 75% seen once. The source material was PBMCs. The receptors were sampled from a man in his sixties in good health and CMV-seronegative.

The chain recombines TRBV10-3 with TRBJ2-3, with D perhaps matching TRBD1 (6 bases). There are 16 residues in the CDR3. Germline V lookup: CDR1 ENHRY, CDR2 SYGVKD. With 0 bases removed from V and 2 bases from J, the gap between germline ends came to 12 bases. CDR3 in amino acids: CAISESWGLYTDTQYF. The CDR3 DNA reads TGTGCCATCAGTGAGTCGTGGGGGCTTTACACAGATACGCAGTATTTT.

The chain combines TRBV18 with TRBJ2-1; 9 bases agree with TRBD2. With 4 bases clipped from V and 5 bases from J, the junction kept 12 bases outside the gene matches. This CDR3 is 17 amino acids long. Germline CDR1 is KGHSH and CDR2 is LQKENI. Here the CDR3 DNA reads TGTGCCAGCTCACACTTTAGCGGGGGAGCCCAAGACAATGAGCAGTTCTTC. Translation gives CASSHFSGGAQDNEQFF. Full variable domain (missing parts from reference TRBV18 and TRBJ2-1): NAGVMQNPRHLVRRRGQEARLRCSPMKGHSHVYWYRQLPEEGLKFMVYLQKENIIDESGMPKERFSAEFPKEGPSILRIQQVVRGDSAAYFCASSHFSGGAQDNEQFFGPGTRLTVL.

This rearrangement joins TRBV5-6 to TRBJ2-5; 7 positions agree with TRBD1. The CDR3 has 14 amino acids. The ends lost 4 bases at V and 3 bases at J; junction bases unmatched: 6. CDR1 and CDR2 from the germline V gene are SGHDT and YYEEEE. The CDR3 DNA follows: TGTGCCAGCAGCCAGACAGGGCGAAAAGAGACCCAGTACTTC. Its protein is CASSQTGRKETQYF.

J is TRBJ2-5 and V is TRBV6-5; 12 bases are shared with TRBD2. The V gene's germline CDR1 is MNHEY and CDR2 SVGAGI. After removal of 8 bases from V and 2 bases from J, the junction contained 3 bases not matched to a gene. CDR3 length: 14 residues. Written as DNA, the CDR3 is TGTGCCAGCCGGACTAGCGGGGAACAAGAGACCCAGTACTTC. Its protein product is CASRTSGEQETQYF.

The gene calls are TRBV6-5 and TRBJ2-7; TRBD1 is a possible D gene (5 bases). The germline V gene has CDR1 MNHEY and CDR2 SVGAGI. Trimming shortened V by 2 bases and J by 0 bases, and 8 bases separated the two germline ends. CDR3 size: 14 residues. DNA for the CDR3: TGTGCCAGCAGTTACGGAAGGGGCTCCTACGAGCAGTACTTC. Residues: CASSYGRGSYEQYF.

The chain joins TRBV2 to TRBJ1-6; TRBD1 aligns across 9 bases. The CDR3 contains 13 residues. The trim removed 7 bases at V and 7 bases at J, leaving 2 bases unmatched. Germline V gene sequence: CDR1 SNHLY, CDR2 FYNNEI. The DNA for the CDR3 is TGTGCCAGCAAAGGACAGGGGAATTCACCCCTCCACTTT. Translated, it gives CASKGQGNSPLHF.

The CDR3 DNA sequence: TGTGCCAGCAGTTTCCGGAGGGGCGAGCAGTACTTC. Encoded protein: CASSFRRGEQYF. J is TRBJ2-7 and V is TRBV27, with D possibly TRBD2 on 6 matching bases. V was cut by 3 bases and J by 6 bases, with 9 bases left in between. In germline, CDR1 is MNHEY, CDR2 SMNVEV (reference sequence). The CDR3 has 12 residues.

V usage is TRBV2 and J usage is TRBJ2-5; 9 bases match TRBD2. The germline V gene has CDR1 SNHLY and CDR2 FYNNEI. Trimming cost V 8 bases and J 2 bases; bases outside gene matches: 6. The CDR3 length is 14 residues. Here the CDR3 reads CASDFSGGQETQYF. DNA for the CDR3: TGTGCCAGCGATTTCAGCGGGGGGCAAGAGACCCAGTACTTC.

The DNA for the CDR3 is TGTGCTAGTGGTGTCCTAGCGGGGGGCGACTACGAGCAGTACTTC. Its protein product is CASGVLAGGDYEQYF. The chain uses TRBV12-5 and TRBJ2-7, with 11 bases fitting TRBD2. In germline, CDR1 is LGHNT, CDR2 FRNRAP. The CDR3 runs 15 residues. Losses at the gene ends were 5 bases for V and 3 bases for J; bases not matched to a gene: 6.

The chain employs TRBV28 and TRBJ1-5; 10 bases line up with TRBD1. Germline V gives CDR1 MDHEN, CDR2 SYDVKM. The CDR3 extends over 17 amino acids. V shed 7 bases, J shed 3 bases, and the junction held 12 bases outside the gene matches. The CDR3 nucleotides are TGTGCCAGCACTACCCCCGGGACAGGGGCCTCCAATCAGCCCCAGCATTTT. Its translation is CASTTPGTGASNQPQHF.

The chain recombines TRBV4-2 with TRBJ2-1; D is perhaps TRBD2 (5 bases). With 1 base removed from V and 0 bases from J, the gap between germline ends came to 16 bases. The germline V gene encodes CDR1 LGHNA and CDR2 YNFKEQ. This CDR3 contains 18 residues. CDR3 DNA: TGTGCCAGCAGCCAAGCCCCCCTGGACTTAAGCTCCTACAATGAGCAGTTCTTC. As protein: CASSQAPLDLSSYNEQFF.

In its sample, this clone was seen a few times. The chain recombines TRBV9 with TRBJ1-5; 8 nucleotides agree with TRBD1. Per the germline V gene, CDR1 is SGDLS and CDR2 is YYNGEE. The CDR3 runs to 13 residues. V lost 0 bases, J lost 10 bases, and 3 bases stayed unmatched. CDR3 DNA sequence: TGTGCCAGCAGCGTAGGACAGGGGAGCCCCCAGCATTTT. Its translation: CASSVGQGSPQHF. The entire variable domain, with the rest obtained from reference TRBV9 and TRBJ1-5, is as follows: DSGVTQTPKHLITATGQRVTLRCSPRSGDLSVYWYQQSLDQGLQFLIQYYNGEERAKGNILERFSAQQFPDLHSELNLSSLELGDSALYFCASSVGQGSPQHFGDGTRLSIL.

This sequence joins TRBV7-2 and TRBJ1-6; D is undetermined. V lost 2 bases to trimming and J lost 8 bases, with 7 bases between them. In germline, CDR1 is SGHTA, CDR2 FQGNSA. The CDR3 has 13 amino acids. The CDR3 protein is CASSLFTYSPLHF. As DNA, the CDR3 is TGTGCCAGCAGCTTATTTACATATTCACCCCTCCACTTT.

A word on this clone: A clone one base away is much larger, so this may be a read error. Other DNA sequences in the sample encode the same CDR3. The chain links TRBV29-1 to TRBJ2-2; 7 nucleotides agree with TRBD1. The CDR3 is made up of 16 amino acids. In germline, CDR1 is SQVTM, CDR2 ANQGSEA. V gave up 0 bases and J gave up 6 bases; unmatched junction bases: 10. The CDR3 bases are TGCAGCGTTGAAGATCATACCAGGGGGTCTGCCGGGGAGCTGTTTTTT. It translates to CSVEDHTRGSAGELFF.

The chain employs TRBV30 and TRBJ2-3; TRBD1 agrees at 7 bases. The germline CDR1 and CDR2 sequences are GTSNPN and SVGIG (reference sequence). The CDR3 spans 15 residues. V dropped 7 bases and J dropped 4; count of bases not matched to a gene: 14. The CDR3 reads CAYQTGPVMSDTQYF. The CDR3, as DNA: TGTGCCTACCAGACAGGGCCAGTCATGTCAGATACGCAGTATTTT. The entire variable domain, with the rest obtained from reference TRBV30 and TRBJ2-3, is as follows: SQTIHQWPATLVQPVGSPLSLECTVEGTSNPNLYWYRQAAGRGLQLLFYSVGIGQISSEVPQNLSASRPQDRQFILSSKKLLLSDSGFYLCAYQTGPVMSDTQYFGPGTRLTVL.

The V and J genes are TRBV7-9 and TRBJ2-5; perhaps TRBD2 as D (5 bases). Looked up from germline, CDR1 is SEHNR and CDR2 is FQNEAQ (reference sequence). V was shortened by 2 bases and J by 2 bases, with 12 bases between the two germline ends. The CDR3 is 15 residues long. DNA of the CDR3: TGTGCCAGCAGCTTACGGCTCGGGGTTCAAGAGACCCAGTACTTC. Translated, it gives CASSLRLGVQETQYF. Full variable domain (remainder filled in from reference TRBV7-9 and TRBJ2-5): DTGVSQNPRHKITKRGQNVTFRCDPISEHNRLYWYRQTLGQGPEFLTYFQNEAQLEKSRLLSDRFSAERPKGSFSTLEIQRTEQGDSAMYLCASSLRLGVQETQYFGPGTRLLVL.

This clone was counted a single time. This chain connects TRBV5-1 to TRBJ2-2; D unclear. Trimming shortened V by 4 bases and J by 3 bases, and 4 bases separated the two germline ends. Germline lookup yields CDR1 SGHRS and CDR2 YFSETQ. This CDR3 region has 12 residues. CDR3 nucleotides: TGCGCCAGCAGCATCTACACCGGGGAGCTGTTTTTT. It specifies CASSIYTGELFF.

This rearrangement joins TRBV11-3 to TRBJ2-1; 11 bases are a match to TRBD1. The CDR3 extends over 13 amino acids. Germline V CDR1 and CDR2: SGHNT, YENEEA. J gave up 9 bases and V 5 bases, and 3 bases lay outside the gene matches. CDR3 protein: CASSQDRGREQFF. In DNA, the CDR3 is TGTGCCAGCAGCCAGGACAGGGGGCGTGAGCAGTTCTTC.

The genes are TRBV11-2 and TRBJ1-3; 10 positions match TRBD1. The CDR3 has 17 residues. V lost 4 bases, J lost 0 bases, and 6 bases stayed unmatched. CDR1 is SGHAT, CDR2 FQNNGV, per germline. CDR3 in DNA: TGTGCCAGCAGCTCCTGGACAGGGGGTATCTCTGGAAACACCATATATTTT. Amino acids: CASSSWTGGISGNTIYF.

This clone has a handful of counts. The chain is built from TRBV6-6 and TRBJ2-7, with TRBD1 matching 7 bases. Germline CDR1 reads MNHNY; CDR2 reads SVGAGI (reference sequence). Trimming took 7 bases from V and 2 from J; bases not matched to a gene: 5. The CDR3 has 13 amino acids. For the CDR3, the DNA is TGTGCCAGCAACCGGGACAGTACCTACGAGCAGTACTTC. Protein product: CASNRDSTYEQYF.

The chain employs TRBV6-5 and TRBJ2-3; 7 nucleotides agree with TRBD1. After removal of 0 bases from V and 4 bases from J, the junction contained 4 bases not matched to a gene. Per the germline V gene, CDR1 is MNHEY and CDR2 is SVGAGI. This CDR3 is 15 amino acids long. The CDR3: CASSYSRGRADTQYF. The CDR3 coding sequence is TGTGCCAGCAGTTACTCGAGGGGGCGAGCAGATACGCAGTATTTT.

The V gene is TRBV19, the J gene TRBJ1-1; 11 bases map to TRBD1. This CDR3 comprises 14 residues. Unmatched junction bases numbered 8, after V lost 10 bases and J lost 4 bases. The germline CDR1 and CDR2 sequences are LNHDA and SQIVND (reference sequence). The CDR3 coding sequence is TGTGCCAATTGCACCGGGACAGGGGGCACTGAAGCTTTCTTT. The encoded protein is CANCTGTGGTEAFF.

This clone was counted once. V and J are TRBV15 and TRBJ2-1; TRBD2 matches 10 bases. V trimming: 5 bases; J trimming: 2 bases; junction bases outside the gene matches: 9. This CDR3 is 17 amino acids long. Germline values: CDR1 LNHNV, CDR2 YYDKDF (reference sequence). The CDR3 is CATSARHSGGPYNEQFF. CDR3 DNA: TGTGCCACCAGCGCCCGCCATAGCGGGGGGCCCTACAATGAGCAGTTCTTC.

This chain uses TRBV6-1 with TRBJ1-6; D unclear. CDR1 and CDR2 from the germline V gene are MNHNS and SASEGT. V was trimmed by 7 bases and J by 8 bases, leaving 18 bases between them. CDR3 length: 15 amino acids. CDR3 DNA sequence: TGTGCCAGCACCTTGAGCCGGGGTGCTTATTCACCCCTCCACTTT. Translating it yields CASTLSRGAYSPLHF.

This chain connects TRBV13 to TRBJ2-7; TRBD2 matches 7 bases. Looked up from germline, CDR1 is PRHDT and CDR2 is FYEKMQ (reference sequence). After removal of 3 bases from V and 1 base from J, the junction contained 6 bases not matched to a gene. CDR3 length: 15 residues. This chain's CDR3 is CASSFGGSSSYEQYF. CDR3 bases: TGTGCCAGCAGCTTCGGGGGGAGTTCATCCTACGAGCAGTACTTC. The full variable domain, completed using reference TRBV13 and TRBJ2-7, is AAGVIQSPRHLIKEKRETATLKCYPIPRHDTVYWYQQGPGQDPQFLISFYEKMQSDKGSIPDRFSAQQFSDYHSELNMSSLELGDSALYFCASSFGGSSSYEQYFGPGTRLTVT.

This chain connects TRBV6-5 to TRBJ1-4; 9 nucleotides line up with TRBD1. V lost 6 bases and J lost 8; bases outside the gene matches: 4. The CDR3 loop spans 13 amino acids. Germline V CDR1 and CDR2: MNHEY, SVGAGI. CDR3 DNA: TGTGCCAGCAGCGGACAGGGGTACGAAAAACTGTTTTTT. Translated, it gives CASSGQGYEKLFF.

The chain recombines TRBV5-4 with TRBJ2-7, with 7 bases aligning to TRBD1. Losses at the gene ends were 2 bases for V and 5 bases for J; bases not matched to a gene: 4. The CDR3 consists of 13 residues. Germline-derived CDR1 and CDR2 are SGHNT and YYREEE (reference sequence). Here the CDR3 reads CASSFAGGNEQYF. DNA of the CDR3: TGTGCCAGCAGCTTCGCAGGGGGTAACGAGCAGTACTTC.

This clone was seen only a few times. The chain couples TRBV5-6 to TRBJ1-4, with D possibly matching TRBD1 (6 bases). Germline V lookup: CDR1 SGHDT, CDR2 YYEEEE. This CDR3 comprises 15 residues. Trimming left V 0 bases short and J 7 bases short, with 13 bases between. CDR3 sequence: CASSLGGGEGEKLFF. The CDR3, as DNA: TGTGCCAGCAGCTTGGGAGGGGGTGAGGGTGAAAAACTGTTTTTT.

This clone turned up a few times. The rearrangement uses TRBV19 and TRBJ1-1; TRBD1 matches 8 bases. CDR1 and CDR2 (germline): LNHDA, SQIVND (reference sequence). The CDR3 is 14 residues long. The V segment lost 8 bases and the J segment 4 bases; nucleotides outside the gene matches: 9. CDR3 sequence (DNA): TGTGCCAGTCAGACAGGGGAGTATGGCACTGAAGCTTTCTTT. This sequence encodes CASQTGEYGTEAFF.

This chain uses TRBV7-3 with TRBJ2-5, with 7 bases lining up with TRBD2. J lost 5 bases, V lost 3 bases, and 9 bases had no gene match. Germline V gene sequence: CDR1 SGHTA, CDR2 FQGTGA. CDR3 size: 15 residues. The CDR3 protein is CASSLGGSGAETQYF. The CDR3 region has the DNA TGTGCCAGCAGCTTGGGAGGGTCCGGGGCGGAGACCCAGTACTTC. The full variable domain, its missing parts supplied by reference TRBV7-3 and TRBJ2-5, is GAGVSQTPSNKVTEKGKYVELRCDPISGHTALYWYRQSLGQGPEFLIYFQGTGAADDSGLPNDRFFAVRPEGSVSTLKIQRTERGDSAVYLCASSLGGSGAETQYFGPGTRLLVL.

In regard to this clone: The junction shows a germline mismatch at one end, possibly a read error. CDR3 region: CSSSRQGLGAGMEQFF. CDR3 DNA: TGTTCCAGCAGCCGACAGGGTCTAGGGGCCGGTATGGAGCAGTTCTTC. The chain is built from TRBV7-9 and TRBJ2-1, with 7 bases lining up with TRBD1. Germline V gene data show CDR1 as SEHNR and CDR2 as FQNEAQ (reference sequence). CDR3 length: 16 amino acids. The variable domain in full, completed from reference TRBV7-9 and TRBJ2-1, reads DTGVSQNPRHKITKRGQNVTFRCDPISEHNRLYWYRQTLGQGPEFLTYFQNEAQLEKSRLLSDRFSAERPKGSFSTLEIQRTEQGDSAMYLCSSSRQGLGAGMEQFFGPGTRLTVL.